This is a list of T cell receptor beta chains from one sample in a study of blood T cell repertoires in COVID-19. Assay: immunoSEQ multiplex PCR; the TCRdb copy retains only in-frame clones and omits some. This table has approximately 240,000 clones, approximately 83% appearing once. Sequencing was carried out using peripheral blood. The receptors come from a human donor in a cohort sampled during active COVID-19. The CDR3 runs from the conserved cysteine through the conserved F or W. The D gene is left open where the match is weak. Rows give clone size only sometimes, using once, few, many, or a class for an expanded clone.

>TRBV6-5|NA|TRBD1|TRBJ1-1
TGTGCCAGCAGTTCACAGGGGTTGATGAACACTGAAGCTTTCTTT
CASSSQGLMNTEAFF
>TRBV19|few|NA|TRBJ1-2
TGTGCCAGTAGTGCTCAGATTCAGGGCGGAGGCTACACCTTC
CASSAQIQGGGYTF
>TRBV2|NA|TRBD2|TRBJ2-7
TGTGCCAGCAGTGAAGTCAGCACTAGCGGGAGCCACGAGCAGTACTTC
CASSEVSTSGSHEQYF
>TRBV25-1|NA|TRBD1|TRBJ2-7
TGTGCCAGCAGCAGCTTTGGGGGACAGCGAAGCTCCTACGAGCAGTACTTC
CASSSFGGQRSSYEQYF
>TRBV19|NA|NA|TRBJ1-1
TGTGCCAGTAGATCCCCCCGGGGTAGCACTGAAGCTTTCTTT
CASRSPRGSTEAFF
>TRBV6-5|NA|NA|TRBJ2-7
TGTGCCAGCAGTTACTCGATGGGGGCCCCCTACGAGCAGTACTTC
CASSYSMGAPYEQYF
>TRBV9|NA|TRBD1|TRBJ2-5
TGTGCCAGCAGCGCCGGGACAGGGGGAGAGACCCAGTACTTC
CASSAGTGGETQYF
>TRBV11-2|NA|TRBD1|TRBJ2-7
TGTGCCAGCAGCACAGGACAGGGCGCCTACGAGCAGTACTTC
CASSTGQGAYEQYF
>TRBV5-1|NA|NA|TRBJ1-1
TGCGCCAGCAGCCCGCAACACCCAAGCACTGAAGCTTTCTTT
CASSPQHPSTEAFF
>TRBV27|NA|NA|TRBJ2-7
TGTGCCAGCAGTCTTTCGACGGTAGCCTCCTACGAGCAGTACTTC
CASSLSTVASYEQYF
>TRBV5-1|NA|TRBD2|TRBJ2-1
TGCGCCAGCAGCGCCCGGATGGGGGCGGCTAGCGGGAGCTCCTACAATGAGCAGTTCTTC
CASSARMGAASGSSYNEQFF
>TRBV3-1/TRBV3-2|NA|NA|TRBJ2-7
TGTGCCAGCAGCCAAGGAGTAAGGACACTGGCCTACGAGCAGTACTTC
CASSQGVRTLAYEQYF
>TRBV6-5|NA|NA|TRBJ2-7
TGTGCCAGCAGTCGGACACCGTCCCGCGAGCAGTACTTC
CASSRTPSREQYF
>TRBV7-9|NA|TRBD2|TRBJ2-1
TGTGCCAGCAGCTGGGGACTAGCCGTCTCCTACAATGAGCAGTTCTTC
CASSWGLAVSYNEQFF
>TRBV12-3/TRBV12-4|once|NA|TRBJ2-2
TGTGCCAGCAGGAGGGAACCCGGGGAGCTGTTTTTT
CASRREPGELFF
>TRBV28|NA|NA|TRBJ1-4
TGTGTAAAGGCCGGGACTAATGAAAAACTGTTTTTT
CVKAGTNEKLFF
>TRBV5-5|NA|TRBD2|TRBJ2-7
TGTGCCAGCAGCTCCTGGACTAGCGGGAGGGCCTTAGACGAGCAGTACTTC
CASSSWTSGRALDEQYF